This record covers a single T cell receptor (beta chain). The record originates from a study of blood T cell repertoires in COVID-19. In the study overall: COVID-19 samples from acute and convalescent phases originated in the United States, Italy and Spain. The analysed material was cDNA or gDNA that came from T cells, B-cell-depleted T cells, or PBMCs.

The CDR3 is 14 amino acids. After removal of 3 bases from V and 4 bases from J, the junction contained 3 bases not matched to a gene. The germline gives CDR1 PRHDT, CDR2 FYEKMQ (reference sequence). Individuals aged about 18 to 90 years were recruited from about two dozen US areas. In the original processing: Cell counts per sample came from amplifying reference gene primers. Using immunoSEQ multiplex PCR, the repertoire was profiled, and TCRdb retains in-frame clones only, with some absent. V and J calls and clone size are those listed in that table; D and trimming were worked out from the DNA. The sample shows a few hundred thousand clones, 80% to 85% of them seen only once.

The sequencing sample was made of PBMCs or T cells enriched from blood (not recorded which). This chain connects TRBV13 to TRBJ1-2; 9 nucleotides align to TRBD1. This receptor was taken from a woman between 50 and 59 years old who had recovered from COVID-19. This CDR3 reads CASSFTGGGYGYTF. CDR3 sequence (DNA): TGTGCCAGCAGCTTTACAGGGGGCGGCTATGGCTACACCTTC.